Each of the 23 T cell receptor beta chains below was sequenced from the same sample in a study of CD8 T cells in ankylosing spondylitis. TCRdb itself ran the 5' RACE reads through MiXCR, one entry per CDR3 protein. This table holds some 340,000 distinct CDR3 sequences, roughly 15% found once. Sample: blood, either unsorted or a sorted T cell fraction (not recorded which). The receptors were sampled from a male donor with ankylosing spondylitis or in good health (not recorded which).

The CDR3 reads CASSQGEREEVQYF. The DNA for the CDR3 is TGCGCCAGCAGCCAAGGGGAGCGGGAGGAAGTGCAGTACTTC. This chain joins TRBV4-1 and TRBJ2-7; 9 bases align to TRBD2. V dropped 1 base and J dropped 9; count of bases not matched to a gene: 7. Germline lookup yields CDR1 MGHRA and CDR2 YSYEKL. The CDR3 length is 14 residues.

This clonotype was seen more than once but under ten times. V is TRBV5-6 and J is TRBJ2-5; 8 nucleotides line up with TRBD1. CDR3 length: 14 amino acids. Trimming at V came to 3 bases and at J to 6 bases, leaving 7 bases not matched to a gene. Looked up from germline, CDR1 is SGHDT and CDR2 is YYEEEE. The CDR3 bases are TGTGCCAGCAGCTCGAACAGGGGGAAACAGACCCAGTACTTC. It yields the protein CASSSNRGKQTQYF.

The rearrangement uses TRBV20-1 and TRBJ2-7; the D gene is possibly TRBD1 (5 bases). The CDR3 is 11 amino acids. Looked up from germline, CDR1 is DFQATT and CDR2 is SNEGSKA (reference sequence). V gave up 4 bases and J gave up 4 bases, with 8 bases separating them. CDR3 protein: CSAITGYEQYF. The CDR3 DNA reads TGCAGTGCTATCACAGGTTACGAGCAGTACTTC.

This clonotype was seen repeatedly, ten times or more. The chain couples TRBV10-3 to TRBJ2-7, with D perhaps matching TRBD1 or TRBD2 (5 bases each). Trimming removed 5 bases from V and 1 base from J, with 12 bases in between. Germline V CDR1 and CDR2: ENHRY, SYGVKD. There are 14 residues in the CDR3. The DNA of the CDR3 is TGTGCCATCAGTTCCGGGACCGAGTCCTACGAGCAGTACTTC. This translates into CAISSGTESYEQYF.

This clonotype has a count of ten or more. This rearrangement joins TRBV29-1 to TRBJ2-5; unclear D gene. CDR1 and CDR2 from the germline V gene are SQVTM and ANQGSEA. V lost 7 bases and J lost 5, with 11 bases in between. The CDR3 length is 11 residues. CDR3 protein: CSALFGETQYF. The CDR3, as DNA: TGCAGCGCCCTGTTTGGGGAGACCCAGTACTTC. The variable domain in full, with the rest retrieved from reference TRBV29-1 and TRBJ2-5, is SAVISQKPSRDICQRGTSLTIQCQVDSQVTMMFWYRQQPGQSLTLIATANQGSEATYESGFVIDKFPISRPNLTFSTLTVSNMSPEDSSIYLCSALFGETQYFGPGTRLLVL.

At least ten counts were recorded for this clonotype. This chain uses TRBV12-3 or TRBV12-4 with TRBJ1-5, with D hard to call. Trimming pared 3 bases from V and 11 bases from J, leaving 17 bases between. The CDR3 has 14 amino acids. CDR3 region: CASSFGRSGGSQHF. Written as DNA, the CDR3 is TGTGCCAGCAGTTTCGGACGGTCCGGTGGGTCCCAGCATTTT.

This clonotype appeared a few times. The chain combines TRBV5-6 with TRBJ2-1, with 7 bases fitting TRBD1. After removal of 4 bases from V and 1 base from J, the junction contained 5 bases not matched to a gene. This CDR3 spans 15 amino acids. CDR1 is SGHDT, CDR2 YYEEEE, per germline. CDR3 region: CASSPTGTSYNEQFF. Here the CDR3 DNA reads TGTGCCAGCAGCCCGACAGGGACGTCCTACAATGAGCAGTTCTTC.

This clonotype was detected only a few times. The chain has TRBV20-1 and TRBJ2-1; 8 bases are a match to TRBD2. The CDR3 is 14 amino acids. Germline CDR1 and CDR2: DFQATT and SNEGSKA (reference sequence). The V and J ends lost 6 bases and 2 bases, in that order; junction bases with no gene match: 6. In DNA, the CDR3 is TGCAGTGCCGCGAGCGGGGGCGCCTACAATGAGCAGTTCTTC. Translating gives CSAASGGAYNEQFF.

This clonotype was seen a handful of times. This chain links TRBV29-1 with TRBJ2-3, with 7 bases matching TRBD2. The CDR3 extends over 13 amino acids. Germline CDR1 SQVTM, CDR2 ANQGSEA. V gave up 4 bases and J gave up 1 base; unmatched junction bases: 2. CDR3 sequence (DNA): TGCAGCGTTGCCCGGGGGGGCACAGATACGCAGTATTTT. It translates to CSVARGGTDTQYF.

A few counts support this clonotype. This CDR3 reads CASSLAGLGSGANVLTF. CDR3 bases: TGTGCCAGCAGTTTAGCAGGGCTAGGCTCTGGGGCCAACGTCCTGACTTTC. The J gene is TRBJ2-6, the V gene TRBV27, with D possibly matching TRBD1 (5 bases). Trimming took 2 bases from V and 0 from J, leaving 11 bases between them. There are 17 residues in the CDR3. Germline V gene data show CDR1 as MNHEY and CDR2 as SMNVEV (reference sequence).

This chain links TRBV4-1 with TRBJ1-2; D unresolved. V lost 1 base and J lost 7, with 13 bases in between. Germline lookup yields CDR1 MGHRA and CDR2 YSYEKL. The CDR3 spans 14 residues. The CDR3 here is CASSQAVGVGGYTF. The CDR3 DNA follows: TGCGCCAGCAGCCAAGCGGTCGGGGTTGGTGGCTACACCTTC.

This chain connects TRBV7-9 to TRBJ2-3; D is possibly TRBD2 (5 bases). This CDR3 has 17 amino acids. Germline V gene sequence: CDR1 SEHNR, CDR2 FQNEAQ (reference sequence). The V and J ends lost 5 bases and 0 bases respectively, with 18 bases between them. CDR3 in DNA: TGTGCCAGCAGCCCCCCCGGTCCGGGGAAGAGCACAGATACGCAGTATTTT. Encoded protein: CASSPPGPGKSTDTQYF.

The rearrangement joins TRBV12-3 or TRBV12-4 to TRBJ2-1; D gene unclear. CDR3 length: 14 residues. With 6 bases removed from V and 0 bases from J, the gap between germline ends came to 9 bases. The CDR3 reads CASSPDLSYNEQFF. CDR3 nucleotides: TGTGCCAGCAGCCCGGACCTCTCCTACAATGAGCAGTTCTTC.

The J gene is TRBJ2-1, the V gene TRBV11-3; D assignment may be TRBD1 or TRBD2 (5 bases each). V was clipped by 1 base and J by 13 bases, with 14 bases between them. In germline, CDR1 is SGHNT, CDR2 YENEEA. The CDR3 totals 13 residues. In DNA form, the CDR3 reads TGTGCCAGCAGCTTAGGGATCGAGGGGCCACAGTTCTTC. Its protein is CASSLGIEGPQFF.

This chain uses TRBV5-1 with TRBJ2-7, with 9 positions matching TRBD1. Per germline, CDR1 SGHRS and CDR2 YFSETQ. The CDR3 runs to 14 residues. Trimming took 0 bases from V and 7 from J; bases not matched to a gene: 5. The CDR3 protein is CASSLVQGAGEQYF. The CDR3 DNA follows: TGCGCCAGCAGCTTGGTACAGGGGGCTGGGGAGCAGTACTTC.

This clonotype was detected a few times. The chain recombines TRBV27 with TRBJ1-4, with D possibly being TRBD1 (5 bases). The germline CDR1 and CDR2 sequences are MNHEY and SMNVEV (reference sequence). This CDR3 has 14 amino acids. V gave up 3 bases and J gave up 8 bases, with 13 bases separating them. This chain's CDR3 is CASSLTPGKEKLFF. Written as DNA, the CDR3 is TGTGCCAGCAGTTTGACCCCAGGGAAAGAAAAACTGTTTTTT.

Points on this clonotype: A much larger clonotype is one base distant, so this may be a read error. The chain joins TRBV5-1 to TRBJ2-7; D possibly corresponds to TRBD2 (5 bases). CDR3 length: 16 amino acids. Trimming stripped 5 bases from V and 3 bases from J, with 21 bases between. The germline CDR1 and CDR2 sequences are SGHRS and YFSETQ. As DNA, the CDR3 is TGCGCCAGCAGTACTGGACTTCTTCTTAAGGACTACGAGCAGTACTTC. It yields the protein CASSTGLLLKDYEQYF.

The V and J genes are TRBV19 and TRBJ2-2; no reliable D call. CDR1 is LNHDA, CDR2 SQIVND, per germline (reference sequence). The V end lost 2 bases, the J end lost 1 base, and 11 bases lay between the germline ends. The CDR3 spans 16 residues. Here the CDR3 DNA reads TGTGCCAGTAGTATAAGGGTTAAGAGGAACACCGGGGAGCTGTTTTTT. Translation: CASSIRVKRNTGELFF.

This rearrangement joins TRBV12-5 to TRBJ1-5; no firm D call. Looked up from germline, CDR1 is LGHNT and CDR2 is FRNRAP. Trimming removed 0 bases from V and 0 bases from J, with 15 bases in between. This CDR3 comprises 18 residues. The CDR3 sequence is CASGLVAYLAHSNQPQHF. The CDR3 bases are TGTGCTAGTGGTTTGGTGGCTTACCTCGCCCATAGCAATCAGCCCCAGCATTTT.

The chain is built from TRBV7-2 and TRBJ2-5; weak D call: TRBD2 (7 bases). The CDR3 consists of 14 residues. Germline values: CDR1 SGHTA, CDR2 FQGNSA. V was trimmed by 4 bases and J by 4 bases, leaving 13 bases between them. CDR3 sequence reads: CASSSTGRGETQYF. CDR3 bases: TGTGCCAGCAGCTCAACAGGGAGGGGAGAGACCCAGTACTTC.

About this clonotype: Being one base from a much bigger clone, this may be a read error. This chain uses TRBV10-2 with TRBJ2-2, with TRBD2 as a possible D gene (5 bases). Trimming took 8 bases from V and 5 from J, leaving 18 bases between them. Germline V gene lookup returns CDR1 WSHSY and CDR2 SAAADI. CDR3 size: 15 residues. The CDR3 nucleotides read TGCGCCAGCTCAAAAGCGGAAGCTGAGACCGGGGAGCTGTTTTTT. Protein product: CASSKAEAETGELFF.

This clonotype was found a few times. The CDR3 sequence: CASSHGLAGAQETQYF. Here the CDR3 DNA reads TGCGCCAGCAGTCATGGACTAGCGGGAGCCCAAGAGACCCAGTACTTC. The chain links TRBV5-1 to TRBJ2-5, with TRBD2 identical over 13 bases. This CDR3 comprises 16 residues. The trim removed 5 bases at V and 1 base at J, leaving 5 bases unmatched. CDR1 is SGHRS and CDR2 is YFSETQ in the germline V gene. The full variable domain, rest sourced from reference TRBV5-1 and TRBJ2-5, is KAGVTQTPRYLIKTRGQQVTLSCSPISGHRSVSWYQQTPGQGLQFLFEYFSETQRNKGNFPGRFSGRQFSNSRSEMNVSTLELGDSALYLCASSHGLAGAQETQYFGPGTRLLVL.

This clonotype was picked up a small number of times. The genes are TRBV6-5 and TRBJ2-1; D is unresolved. The CDR3 runs 13 residues. Trimming stripped 1 base from V and 15 bases from J, with 16 bases between. Looked up from germline, CDR1 is MNHEY and CDR2 is SVGAGI. CDR3 in DNA: TGTGCCAGCAGTTACTGGAAGGAAAGTATGCCGTTCTTC. Amino acids: CASSYWKESMPFF.